This T cell receptor (beta chain) was documented in a study of blood T cell repertoires in COVID-19. Study context: PBMCs, B-cell-depleted T cells, or T cells provided the cDNA or gDNA that made up the material.

The assay was immunoSEQ multiplex PCR, and TCRdb's table has in-frame clones only and misses some. The profile covers roughly 310,000 clones, with about nine tenths appearing a single time and around 2.7% taken by the ten largest. The J segment lost 5 bases and the V segment lost 5 bases, leaving 6 bases of the junction unmatched. There are 15 residues in the CDR3. Looked up from germline, CDR1 is SGHTA and CDR2 is FQGNSA. Sequences were obtained from PBMCs or T cells enriched from blood (not recorded which). This chain connects TRBV7-2 to TRBJ2-2, with 9 bases that match TRBD1. The receptor was derived from a man between 60 and 75 years old who had recovered from COVID-19. The CDR3 sequence is CASSQQGAGTGELFF. The CDR3 coding sequence is TGTGCCAGCAGCCAACAGGGGGCAGGGACCGGGGAGCTGTTTTTT.